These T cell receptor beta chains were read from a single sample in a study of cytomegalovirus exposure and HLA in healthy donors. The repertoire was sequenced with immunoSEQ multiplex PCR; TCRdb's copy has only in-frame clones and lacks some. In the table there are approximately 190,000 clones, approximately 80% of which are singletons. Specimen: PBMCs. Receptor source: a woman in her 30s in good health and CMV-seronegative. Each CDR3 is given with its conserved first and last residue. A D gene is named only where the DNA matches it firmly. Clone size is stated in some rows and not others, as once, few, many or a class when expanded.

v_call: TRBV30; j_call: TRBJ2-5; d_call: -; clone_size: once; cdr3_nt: TGTGCCTGGAGTGCGCGTAGGGGTGCGGCGCGAGAGACCCAGTACTTC; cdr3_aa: CAWSARRGAARETQYF
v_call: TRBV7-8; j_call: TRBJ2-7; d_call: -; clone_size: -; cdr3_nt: TGTGCCAGCAGCTTAGTGCGGGACGAGCAGTACTTC; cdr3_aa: CASSLVRDEQYF
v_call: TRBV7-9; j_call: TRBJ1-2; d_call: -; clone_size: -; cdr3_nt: TGTGCCAGCAGCTTAGGGACAGCCTATGGCTACACCTTC; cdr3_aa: CASSLGTAYGYTF
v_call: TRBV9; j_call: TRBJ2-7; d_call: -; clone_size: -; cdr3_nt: TGTGCCAGCAGCGTAACTGGCGGGGACTACGAGCAGTACTTC; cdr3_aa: CASSVTGGDYEQYF
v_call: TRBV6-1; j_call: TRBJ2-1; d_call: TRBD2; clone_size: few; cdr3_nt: TGTGCCAGCAGTGAAGCCGGAGCGGGACTTTTCCATGAGCAGTTCTTC; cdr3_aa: CASSEAGAGLFHEQFF
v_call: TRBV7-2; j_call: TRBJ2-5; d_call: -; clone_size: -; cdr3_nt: TGTGCCAGCAGCTTGTTTAGGGGGATGGGAGAGACCCAGTACTTC; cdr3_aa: CASSLFRGMGETQYF
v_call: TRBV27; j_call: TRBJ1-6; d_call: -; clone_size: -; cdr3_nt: TGCGCCAGCAGTTCCGAAGGGGCCGGGGGAGCCCTCCGCTTT; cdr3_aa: CASSSEGAGGALRF
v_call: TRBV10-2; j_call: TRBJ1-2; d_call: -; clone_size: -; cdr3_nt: TGCGCCAGCAGTGAGTCTTCGTACCGGGGTCGAGGCTACACCTTC; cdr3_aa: CASSESSYRGRGYTF
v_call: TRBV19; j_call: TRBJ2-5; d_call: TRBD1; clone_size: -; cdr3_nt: TGTGCCAGTAGTATCCCGGGACAGGGGGGAACGGAGACCCAGTACTTC; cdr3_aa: CASSIPGQGGTETQYF
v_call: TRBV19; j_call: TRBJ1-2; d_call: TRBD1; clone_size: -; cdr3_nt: TGTGCCAGTAGTATTAGGGGGCCGGGGGACTATGGCTACACCTTC; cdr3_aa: CASSIRGPGDYGYTF
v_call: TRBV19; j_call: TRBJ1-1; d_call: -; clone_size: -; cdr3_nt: TGTGCCAGTATTCCCCCTCTCTCAGGACGCACAGGGAGGGGTACTGAAGCTTTCTTT; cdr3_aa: CASIPPLSGRTGRGTEAFF
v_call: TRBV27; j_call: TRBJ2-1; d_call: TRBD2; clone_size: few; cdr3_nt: TGTGCCAGCAGTTTTCGCGCGGGAGGGACGGGGGGTAATGAGCAGTTCTTC; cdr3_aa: CASSFRAGGTGGNEQFF
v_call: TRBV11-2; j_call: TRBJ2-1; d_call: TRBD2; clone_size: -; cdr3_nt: TGTGCCAGCAGCCCAACCCAAACTAGCGGGGGGGCGTGGGAGCAGTTCTTC; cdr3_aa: CASSPTQTSGGAWEQFF
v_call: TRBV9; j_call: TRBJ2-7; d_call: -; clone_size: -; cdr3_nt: TGTGCCAGCAGCTATACAGGGTACGAGCAGTACTTC; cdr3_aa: CASSYTGYEQYF
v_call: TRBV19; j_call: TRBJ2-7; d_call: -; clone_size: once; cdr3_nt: TGTGCCAGTAGCCACTTTAGCGGAGGCTCCTACGAGCAGTACTTC; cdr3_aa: CASSHFSGGSYEQYF
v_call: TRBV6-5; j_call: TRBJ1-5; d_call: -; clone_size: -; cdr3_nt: TGTGCCAGCAGTTACAGTGGGCGTCAGCCCCAGCATTTT; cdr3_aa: CASSYSGRQPQHF
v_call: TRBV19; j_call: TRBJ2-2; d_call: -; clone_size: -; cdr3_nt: TGTGCCAGTAGTATACTTGGGACAAGCACCGGGGAGCTGTTTTTT; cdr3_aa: CASSILGTSTGELFF
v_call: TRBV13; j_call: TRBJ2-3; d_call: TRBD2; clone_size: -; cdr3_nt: TGTGCCAGCAGCTTAGGGCTAGCGGGGCGGCTAAGCACAGATACGCAGTATTTT; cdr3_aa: CASSLGLAGRLSTDTQYF
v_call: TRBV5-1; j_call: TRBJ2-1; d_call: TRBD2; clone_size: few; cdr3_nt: TGCGCCAGCAGCTTGGATGTTAGCGGGGGCCAAGGGTTCTTC; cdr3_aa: CASSLDVSGGQGFF
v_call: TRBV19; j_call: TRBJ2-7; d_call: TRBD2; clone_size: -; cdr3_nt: TGTGCCAGTAGCGTTCGGGACTATCAACCATACGAGCAGTACTTC; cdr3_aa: CASSVRDYQPYEQYF
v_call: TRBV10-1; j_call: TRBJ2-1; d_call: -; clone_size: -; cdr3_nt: TGCGCCAGCAGTGACGGTAAGACAGGCGGTGAGCAGTTCTTC; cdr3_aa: CASSDGKTGGEQFF
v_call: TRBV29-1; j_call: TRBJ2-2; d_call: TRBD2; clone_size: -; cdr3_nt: TGCAGCGTTGAAGGCGGTGCTAGCGGGGGGACCGGGGAGCTGTTTTTT; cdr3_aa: CSVEGGASGGTGELFF
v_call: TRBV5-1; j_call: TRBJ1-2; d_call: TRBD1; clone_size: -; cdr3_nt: TGCGCCAGCAGCCAGGACAGGGGCCTCTTAGACATTAACTATGGCTACACCTTC; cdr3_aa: CASSQDRGLLDINYGYTF
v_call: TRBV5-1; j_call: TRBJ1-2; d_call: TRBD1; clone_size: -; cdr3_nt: TGCGCCAGCAGCTTGGGGGGGACAGAGCTTAACTATGGCTACACCTTC; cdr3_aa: CASSLGGTELNYGYTF
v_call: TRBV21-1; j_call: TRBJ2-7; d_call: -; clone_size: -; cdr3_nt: TGTGCCAGCAGCAATGGCAGCGACAGGGACTACGAGCAGTACTTC; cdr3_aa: CASSNGSDRDYEQYF
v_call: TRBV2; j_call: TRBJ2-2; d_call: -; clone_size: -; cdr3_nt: TGTGCCAGCAGGCCAGCGCGAACCGGGGAGCTGTTTTTT; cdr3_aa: CASRPARTGELFF
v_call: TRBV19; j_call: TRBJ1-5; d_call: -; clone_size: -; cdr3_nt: TGTGCCAGTAGGGACATCGGCAATCAGCCCCAGCATTTT; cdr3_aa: CASRDIGNQPQHF
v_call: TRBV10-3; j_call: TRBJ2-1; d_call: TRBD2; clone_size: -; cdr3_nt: TGTGCCACCGAGGGCGGGGGCAATGAGCAGTTCTTC; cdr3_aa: CATEGGGNEQFF
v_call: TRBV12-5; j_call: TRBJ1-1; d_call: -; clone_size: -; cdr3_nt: TGTGCTAGTGGTTTCCCCTCCCCGAACACTGAAGCTTTCTTT; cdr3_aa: CASGFPSPNTEAFF
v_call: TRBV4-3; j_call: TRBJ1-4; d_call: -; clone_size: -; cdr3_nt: TGCGCCAGCAGCCAAGGAGGTTTTTATGAAAAACTGTTTTTT; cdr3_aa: CASSQGGFYEKLFF
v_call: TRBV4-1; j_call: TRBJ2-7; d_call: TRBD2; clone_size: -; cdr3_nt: TGCGCCAGCAGCCAGATAGGACTAGCGGACTACGAGCAGTACTTC; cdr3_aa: CASSQIGLADYEQYF
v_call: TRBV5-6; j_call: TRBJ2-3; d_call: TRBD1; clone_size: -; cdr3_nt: TGTGCCAGCAGCTTGCGACAGGGATACACAGATACGCAGTATTTT; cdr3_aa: CASSLRQGYTDTQYF
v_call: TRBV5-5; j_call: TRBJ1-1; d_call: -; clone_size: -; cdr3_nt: TGTGCCAGCAGCGCCACGAGGGCCGGGAACACTGAAGCTTTCTTT; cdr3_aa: CASSATRAGNTEAFF
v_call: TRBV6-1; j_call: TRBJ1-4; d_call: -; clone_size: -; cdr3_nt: TGTGCCAGCGACAGGAATTCGGATGAAAAACTGTTTTTT; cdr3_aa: CASDRNSDEKLFF
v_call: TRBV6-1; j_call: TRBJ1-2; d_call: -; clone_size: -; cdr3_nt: TGTGCCAGCAGCGATCCCAGGGATTTTAAAAATGGCTACACCTTC; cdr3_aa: CASSDPRDFKNGYTF
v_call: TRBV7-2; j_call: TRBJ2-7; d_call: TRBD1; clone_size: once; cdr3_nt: TGTGCCAGCAGCTTCGCCCCCCTCTCCGGGACAGGGGAGCCGGAGCAGTACTTC; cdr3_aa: CASSFAPLSGTGEPEQYF
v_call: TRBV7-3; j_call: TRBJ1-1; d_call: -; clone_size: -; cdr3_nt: TGTGCCAGCAGCGACCAAGGGGGGGTCACTGAAGCTTTCTTT; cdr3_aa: CASSDQGGVTEAFF
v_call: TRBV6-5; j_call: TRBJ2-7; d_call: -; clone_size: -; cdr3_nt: TGTGCCAGCACCCAGCGCTCCTACGAGCAGTACTTC; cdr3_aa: CASTQRSYEQYF
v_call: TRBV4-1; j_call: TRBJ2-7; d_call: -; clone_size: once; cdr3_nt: TGCGCCAGCAGCCATGCCTCAGGTCCCTCAGCTCCCTACGAGCAGTACTTC; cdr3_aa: CASSHASGPSAPYEQYF
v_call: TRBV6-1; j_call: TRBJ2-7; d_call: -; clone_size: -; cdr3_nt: TGTGCCAGCAGTGAAGCGGCGGGGGCCGCCTACGAGCAGTACTTC; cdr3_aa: CASSEAAGAAYEQYF
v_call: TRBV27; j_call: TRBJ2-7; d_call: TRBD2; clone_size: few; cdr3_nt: TGTGCCAGCAGTTTTTATCGCCTAGCGGCCTACGAGCAGTACTTC; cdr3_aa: CASSFYRLAAYEQYF
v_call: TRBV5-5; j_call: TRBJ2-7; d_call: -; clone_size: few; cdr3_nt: TGTGCCAGCAGCCAGCAATATACCAGCGCCTACGAGCAGTACTTC; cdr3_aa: CASSQQYTSAYEQYF
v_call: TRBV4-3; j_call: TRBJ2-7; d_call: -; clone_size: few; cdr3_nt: TGCGCCAGCAGCCAGGGCCTAAGTGGCTACGAGCAGTACTTC; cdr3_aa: CASSQGLSGYEQYF
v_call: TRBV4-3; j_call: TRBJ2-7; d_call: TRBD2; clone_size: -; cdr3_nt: TGCGCCAGCAGCCAGGGCCTCGGGACTAGCGGCTCCTACGAGCAGTACTTC; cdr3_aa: CASSQGLGTSGSYEQYF
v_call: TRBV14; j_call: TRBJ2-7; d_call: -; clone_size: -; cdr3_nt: TGTGCCAGCAGCCGAAGAGAGGCCAGGGGCGAGCAGTACTTC; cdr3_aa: CASSRREARGEQYF
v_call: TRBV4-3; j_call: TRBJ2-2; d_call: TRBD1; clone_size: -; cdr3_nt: TGCGCCAGCAGCCAAGATGGGGGACAGGGGGGTCCTTGGGCCGGGGAGCTGTTTTTT; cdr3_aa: CASSQDGGQGGPWAGELFF
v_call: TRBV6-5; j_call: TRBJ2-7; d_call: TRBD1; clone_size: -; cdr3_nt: TGTGCCAGCAGCCCCCGGACAGGGGACGTCTACGAGCAGTACTTC; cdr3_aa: CASSPRTGDVYEQYF
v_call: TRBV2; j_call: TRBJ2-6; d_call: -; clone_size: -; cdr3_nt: TGTGCCAGCAGTGGACGAGGAGTCTCTGGGGCCAACGTCCTGACTTTC; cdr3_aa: CASSGRGVSGANVLTF
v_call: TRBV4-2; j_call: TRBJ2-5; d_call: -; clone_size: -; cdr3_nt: TGTGCCAGCAGCCAAGGTGCGGGAAGCGAGACCCAGTACTTC; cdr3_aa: CASSQGAGSETQYF
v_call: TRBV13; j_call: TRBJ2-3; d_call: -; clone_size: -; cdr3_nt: TGTGCCAGCAGCTTCAGGGGGGCATTCACAGATACGCAGTATTTT; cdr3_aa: CASSFRGAFTDTQYF
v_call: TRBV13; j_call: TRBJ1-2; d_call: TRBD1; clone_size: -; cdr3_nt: TGTGCCAGCAGCGCCTCGGACAGGGCATATGGCTACACCTTC; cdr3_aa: CASSASDRAYGYTF
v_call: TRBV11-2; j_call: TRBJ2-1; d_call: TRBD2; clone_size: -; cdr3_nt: TGTGCCAGCAGCTTAGGTTGGAGCGGGGACTACAATGAGCAGTTCTTC; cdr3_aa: CASSLGWSGDYNEQFF
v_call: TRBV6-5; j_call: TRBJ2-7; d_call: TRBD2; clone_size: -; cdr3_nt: TGTGCCAGCAGTTACAGACTAGCGTCCGAGCAGTACTTC; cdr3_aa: CASSYRLASEQYF
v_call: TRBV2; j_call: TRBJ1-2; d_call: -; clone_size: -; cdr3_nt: TGTGCCAGCAGGACGGGATCAACATATGGCTACACCTTC; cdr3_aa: CASRTGSTYGYTF
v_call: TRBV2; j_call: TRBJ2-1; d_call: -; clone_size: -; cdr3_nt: TGTGCCAGCTGGTTCCGCTCGAGCTCCTACAATGAGCAGTTCTTC; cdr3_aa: CASWFRSSSYNEQFF
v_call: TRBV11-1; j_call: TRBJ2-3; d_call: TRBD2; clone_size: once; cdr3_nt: TGTGCCAGCAGCTTAGTTGCGGGGGGGCGCACAGATACGCAGTATTTT; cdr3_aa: CASSLVAGGRTDTQYF
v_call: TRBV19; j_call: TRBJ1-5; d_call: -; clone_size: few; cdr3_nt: TGTGCCAGTAGTATAGGGGGGGGGCAGCCCCAGCATTTT; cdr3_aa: CASSIGGGQPQHF
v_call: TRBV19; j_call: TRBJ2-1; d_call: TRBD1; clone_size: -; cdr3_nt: TGTGCCAGTAGTATAGACTCAGGGGGCGGAAGCTCCTACAATGAGCAGTTCTTC; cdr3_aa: CASSIDSGGGSSYNEQFF
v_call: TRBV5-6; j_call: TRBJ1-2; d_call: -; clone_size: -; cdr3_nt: TGTGCCAGCAGCTTTGGAGGCGCTAACTATGGCTACACCTTC; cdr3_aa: CASSFGGANYGYTF